This T cell receptor (beta chain) was documented in a study of molecular identifiers for immune sequencing clone quantification. This clonotype was seen at least ten times. Its antigen remains unknown. Using a CD8+CD4-CCR7+CD45RA+ phenotype, naive CD8 T cells were sorted. The V end was cut by 4 bases, the J end by 0 bases, with 7 bases between. This CDR3 is built from 13 residues. Germline V gene lookup returns CDR1 SGHAT and CDR2 FQNNGV. TCRdb processed the PCR reads anew with MiXCR; each CDR3 protein has one entry. Found here are approximately 54,000 distinct CDR3 sequences, almost 25% of them singletons; the top ten hold approximately 1.9%. Notes on the study in general: Barcode sharing among identical TCR molecules could make large clones appear smaller. Detecting spiked Jurkat TCR RNA from one cell among about a million naive cells was reportedly possible.

The sequenced sample consisted of naive CD8+ T cells from blood, with Jurkat cell RNA spiked in. The subset was: FACS-sorted CD8+CD4-CCR7+CD45RA+ naive T cells. This TCR was recovered from a human donor in good health. Some libraries in this study had Jurkat cell RNA spiked in. The V call is TRBV11-2, the J call TRBJ2-7; D possibly corresponds to TRBD2 (5 bases). The CDR3 DNA sequence: TGTGCCAGCAGCTGGGAGCCCTCCTACGAGCAGTACTTC. It is translated as CASSWEPSYEQYF.